Detailed here is one TCR beta chain. Its antigen is not known. The data are from a study of T cell responses to AZD1222 COVID-19 vaccine. The CDR3 contains 13 residues. Trimming removed 5 bases from V and 2 bases from J, with 7 bases in between. CDR1 MDHEN and CDR2 SYDVKM come from the germline V gene. Profiling relied on immunoSEQ multiplex PCR, and the TCRdb table lists in-frame clones only, not all of them. The table has about 190,000 clones, 75% to 90% seen once. Findings of the study overall: Donor demographics were predominantly white British with a female majority; clonal diversity may be underestimated. Only a handful of AZD1222 recipients tested seropositive at baseline. Only after the peak T cell response were repertoires sampled. Once two AZD1222 doses were given, Spike-specific TCR breadth and depth went up.

The sample consisted of peripheral blood, taken on day 0 of MenACWY control vaccination. The receptor was derived from an adult in good health. J is TRBJ2-1 and V is TRBV28; D unresolved. The CDR3 nucleotides read TGTGCCAGCAGTAGCTCGGCCTACAATGAGCAGTTCTTC. Translated: CASSSSAYNEQFF.